Listed below are T cell receptor beta chains from one sample, sequenced in a study of blood T cell repertoires in COVID-19. TCRdb's table, derived via immunoSEQ multiplex PCR, lists solely in-frame clones and lacks some. The sample holds around 180,000 clones, around 77% seen once. Sequencing used peripheral blood. The receptors originated from a man between 70 and 80 years old with active or convalescent COVID-19. The CDR3 runs from the conserved cysteine through the conserved F or W. The D gene is left open where the match is weak. The size field is filled for only some rows; it gives once, few, many or a size class.

j_gene | d_gene | v_gene | abundance | CDR3aa | CDR3nt
TRBJ2-5 | TRBD1 | TRBV5-4 | . | CASSPRTGTVVQETQYF | TGTGCCAGCAGCCCACGGACAGGGACAGTGGTTCAAGAGACCCAGTACTTC
TRBJ2-2 | . | TRBV5-1 | once | CASSRDTSTGELFF | TGCGCCAGCAGCCGGGACACTTCAACCGGGGAGCTGTTTTTT
TRBJ2-1 | . | TRBV4-1 | few | CASSQDLLGRAANNEQFF | TGCGCCAGCAGCCAAGATCTCTTAGGGCGGGCGGCTAACAATGAGCAGTTCTTC
TRBJ2-5 | TRBD2 | TRBV2 | . | CASSDLTSGGLRGETQYF | TGTGCCAGCAGTGATTTGACTAGCGGGGGACTGAGGGGAGAGACCCAGTACTTC
TRBJ1-5 | . | TRBV5-1 | . | CASSREGGQPQHF | TGCGCCAGCAGCCGGGAGGGGGGCCAGCCCCAGCATTTT
TRBJ1-3 | . | TRBV19 | . | CASSISVAGSGNTIYF | TGTGCCAGTAGTATTTCAGTCGCGGGCTCTGGAAACACCATATATTTT
TRBJ2-7 | . | TRBV2 | once | CASTLTGTPTEQYF | TGTGCCAGCACCCTTACCGGGACTCCGACCGAGCAGTACTTC
TRBJ1-4 | . | TRBV6-1 | . | CASSEAQAANEKLFF | TGTGCCAGCAGTGAAGCGCAGGCCGCGAATGAAAAACTGTTTTTT
TRBJ2-7 | TRBD2 | TRBV5-1 | . | CASSLAMTSGRYEQYF | TGCGCCAGCAGCTTGGCCATGACTAGCGGTCGCTACGAGCAGTACTTC
TRBJ2-2 | . | TRBV11-2 | . | CASRVGPDTGELFF | TGTGCCAGCCGCGTGGGGCCGGACACCGGGGAGCTGTTTTTT
TRBJ1-1 | . | TRBV9 | few | CASSVLGVPNTEAFF | TGTGCCAGCAGCGTACTAGGAGTTCCGAACACTGAAGCTTTCTTT
TRBJ1-2 | . | TRBV28 | . | CASSLVGGVHYGYTF | TGTGCCAGCAGTTTAGTAGGGGGAGTGCACTATGGCTACACCTTC
TRBJ2-3 | TRBD2 | TRBV7-2 | . | CASSSFSGGIDTQYF | TGTGCCAGCAGCTCATTCTCGGGGGGGATAGATACGCAGTATTTT
TRBJ2-1 | . | TRBV7-6 | . | CASSQNNEQFF | TGTGCCAGCAGCCAAAATAATGAGCAGTTCTTC
TRBJ2-1 | TRBD1 | TRBV5-1 | . | CASSPGQGSYNEQFF | TGCGCCAGCAGCCCGGGACAGGGGTCCTACAATGAGCAGTTCTTC
TRBJ1-2 | TRBD1 | TRBV5-4 | . | CASSPTTGTYGYTF | TGTGCCAGCAGTCCGACGACAGGGACCTATGGCTACACCTTC
TRBJ1-2 | . | TRBV4-2 | . | CASSQAGEGSYGYTF | TGTGCCAGCAGCCAAGCGGGAGAGGGGAGCTATGGCTACACCTTC
TRBJ1-1 | . | TRBV12-5 | few | CASGLGQTEEAFF | TGTGCTAGTGGTTTGGGCCAGACGGAGGAAGCTTTCTTT
TRBJ2-1 | TRBD2 | TRBV2 | once | CASSGGYNEQFF | TGTGCCAGTTCGGGGGGATACAATGAGCAGTTCTTC
TRBJ1-2 | . | TRBV7-2 | . | CASTLDPNYGYTF | TGTGCCAGCACCCTAGACCCTAACTATGGCTACACCTTC
TRBJ1-2 | TRBD1 | TRBV7-9 | . | CASSPHWTGGDYGYTF | TGTGCCAGCAGCCCACACTGGACAGGGGGGGACTATGGCTACACCTTC
TRBJ2-3 | TRBD1 | TRBV2 | . | CASGRQGADTQYF | TGTGCCAGCGGAAGACAGGGGGCAGATACGCAGTATTTT
TRBJ1-2 | TRBD1 | TRBV2 | . | CASRTPGQRAYGYTF | TGTGCCAGCAGAACCCCGGGACAGAGGGCCTATGGCTACACCTTC
TRBJ1-2 | . | TRBV19 | . | CASSNRGYGYTF | TGTGCCAGTAGTAATCGGGGCTATGGCTACACCTTC
TRBJ1-1 | . | TRBV18 | . | CASSTGFDTEAFF | TGTGCCAGCTCCACAGGGTTCGACACTGAAGCTTTCTTT
TRBJ1-2 | TRBD1 | TRBV28 | . | CASRGAGQGFYGYTF | TGTGCCAGCAGGGGAGCGGGACAGGGGTTCTATGGCTACACCTTC
TRBJ2-5 | TRBD2 | TRBV9 | . | CASSVRAGGRETQYF | TGTGCCAGCAGCGTACGAGCGGGAGGTCGAGAGACCCAGTACTTC
TRBJ1-1 | . | TRBV28 | . | CASSYSGQPEAFF | TGTGCCAGCAGCTACTCAGGACAGCCTGAAGCTTTCTTT
TRBJ1-6 | . | TRBV3-1/TRBV3-2 | . | CASSLTQGSPLHF | TGTGCCAGCAGCCTCACACAGGGTTCACCCCTCCACTTT
TRBJ1-1 | . | TRBV29-1 | . | CSVEDWASTEAFF | TGCAGCGTTGAAGATTGGGCGAGCACTGAAGCTTTCTTT
TRBJ1-3 | TRBD1 | TRBV10-3 | . | CATSPGQGLGGNTIYF | TGTGCCACCTCCCCCGGACAGGGTTTGGGTGGAAACACCATATATTTT
TRBJ1-4 | . | TRBV29-1 | . | CSVEVSEKLFF | TGCAGCGTTGAAGTCTCTGAAAAACTGTTTTTT
TRBJ1-2 | TRBD1 | TRBV6-2/TRBV6-3 | . | CASSSGTGGYSSGYTF | TGTGCCAGCAGTTCCGGGACAGGGGGCTATTCGTCTGGCTACACCTTC
TRBJ1-4 | . | TRBV19 | . | CASSITSNEKLFF | TGTGCCAGTAGTATTACTTCTAATGAAAAACTGTTTTTT
TRBJ1-6 | . | TRBV11-1 | . | CASSLSPEDSPLHF | TGTGCCAGCAGCTTATCGCCAGAAGATTCACCCCTCCACTTT
TRBJ1-5 | . | TRBV14 | . | CASSSRYNQPQHF | TGTGCCAGCAGCAGCAGGTACAATCAGCCCCAGCATTTT
TRBJ2-3 | TRBD1 | TRBV24-1 | . | CATSPGGITDTQYF | TGTGCCACCAGTCCAGGGGGTATCACAGATACGCAGTATTTT
TRBJ1-5 | TRBD1 | TRBV7-9 | . | CASSAGQGGNQPQHF | TGTGCCAGCAGCGCGGGACAGGGGGGCAATCAGCCCCAGCATTTT
TRBJ1-1 | . | TRBV10-3 | . | CAISESGTPNTEAFF | TGTGCCATCAGTGAGTCGGGGACACCGAACACTGAAGCTTTCTTT
TRBJ2-2 | TRBD1 | TRBV3-1/TRBV3-2 | . | CNRGDAKFKNTGELFF | TGTAACAGGGGGGACGCTAAGTTCAAAAACACCGGGGAGCTGTTTTTT
TRBJ2-5 | TRBD2 | TRBV7-2 | . | CASSTRLAGTQTQYF | TGTGCCAGCAGCACCCGACTAGCGGGTACGCAGACCCAGTACTTC
TRBJ2-3 | . | TRBV5-4 | once | CASSPLGGTTQYF | TGTGCCAGCAGCCCCCTTGGCGGGACTACGCAGTATTTT
TRBJ1-2 | TRBD1 | TRBV18 | once | CASSPIPDRVDGYTF | TGTGCCAGCTCACCAATCCCTGACAGGGTTGATGGCTACACCTTC